Listed here are 23 T cell receptor beta chains from one sample, sequenced in a study of regulatory T cells in long-lasting Graves disease (dated by TCRdb to about 2021). The sample's time point label, decoded: persistent/refractory GD, antithyroid drugs over 5 years with positive TRAb. For both TCR sequencing and RNA sequencing, RNA was extracted from PBMCs using TRIzol. The library was generated by multiplex PCR. The instrument given in TCRdb is Illumina HiSeq 4000. TCR beta libraries were built with iRepertoire HTBI primers and Arm-PCR amplification of CDR3 regions. In-frame beta chains were kept once TCRdb had trimmed the public reads at Q25 with fastp and called clones with MiXCR. Merged by CDR3 protein, the rows form single entries marked with the most common genes and DNA. For this sample the table gives about 470,000 distinct CDR3 sequences, of which roughly 20% were detected only once. The ten largest make up under 9% of the sample.

The starting material was peripheral blood mononuclear cells (PBMCs), obtained when the disease was refractory, from a patient treated with antithyroid drugs. Source of these receptors: a female donor with Graves disease.

This clonotype was seen at least ten times. The chain employs TRBV11-2 and TRBJ2-7; a weak D match, TRBD2 (5 bases). Looked up from germline, CDR1 is SGHAT and CDR2 is FQNNGV. V lost 3 bases and J lost 5, with 14 bases in between. CDR3 length equals 14 residues. Here the CDR3 reads CASSFIRGLNEQYF. The CDR3 DNA reads as TGTGCCAGCAGCTTTATCAGAGGGCTGAACGAGCAGTACTTC.

This sequence joins TRBV6-2 or TRBV6-3 and TRBJ2-7, with D possibly matching TRBD2 (5 bases). This CDR3 has 13 residues. Germline values: CDR1 MNHEY, CDR2 SVGEGT. Trimming took off 6 bases at V and 6 bases at J, with 15 bases between the two ends. Here the CDR3 DNA reads TGTGCCAGCAGCGCGGGTAGATGGGGCGAGCAGTACTTC. This gives the protein CASSAGRWGEQYF.

This clonotype was seen at least ten times. This sequence joins TRBV5-1 and TRBJ1-1; 10 positions match TRBD1. The CDR3 has 15 amino acids. With V trimmed by 2 bases and J by 4 bases, 5 bases remained unmatched. From germline, CDR1 is SGHRS and CDR2 YFSETQ. The CDR3: CASSFPGQGGTEAFF. The CDR3 region has the DNA TGCGCCAGCAGCTTCCCCGGACAGGGGGGCACTGAAGCTTTCTTT.

A note on this clonotype: This may be a read error, as it is one base from a much larger clone. The chain joins TRBV6-9 to TRBJ1-6, with 10 nucleotides matching TRBD1. Germline V gene lookup returns CDR1 MNHGY and CDR2 SVAAGI. The CDR3 covers 15 residues. CDR3 sequence (DNA): TGTGCCAGCAGTTACTCCGGGACAGGGGCGGCACCCCCCCACTTT. It codes for CASSYSGTGAAPPHF.

This clonotype was observed many times. The chain carries TRBV6-5 and TRBJ1-5, with D possibly being TRBD1 (5 bases). The length of the CDR3 is 17 residues. Germline V gene lookup returns CDR1 MNHEY and CDR2 SVGAGI. Between the trimmed V and J ends, which lost 1 base and 9 bases, there was a span of 22 bases. The CDR3 spells CASSYFPGHHKVWPQHF. The CDR3 region has the DNA TGTGCCAGCAGTTACTTCCCCGGACACCACAAGGTTTGGCCCCAGCATTTT.

This clonotype was recorded many times. The chain employs TRBV10-3 and TRBJ2-1; D is uncertain. The length of the CDR3 is 15 residues. Germline V CDR1 and CDR2: ENHRY, SYGVKD. Trimming left V 3 bases short and J 1 base short, with 10 bases between. CDR3 sequence: CAISDKEKSYNEQFF. CDR3 nucleotide sequence: TGTGCCATCAGTGATAAGGAGAAATCCTACAATGAGCAGTTCTTC.

This clonotype was counted at least ten times. The chain joins TRBV11-2 to TRBJ2-7, with 11 bases identical to TRBD2. Unmatched junction bases numbered 8, after V lost 5 bases and J lost 2 bases. Germline loops: CDR1 SGHAT, CDR2 FQNNGV. CDR3 length equals 16 residues. The CDR3 sequence is CASSASLAGVPYEQYF. CDR3 nucleotides: TGTGCCAGCAGCGCCTCACTAGCGGGAGTTCCCTACGAGCAGTACTTC.

This clonotype was detected ten times or more. V gene TRBV28 combines with J gene TRBJ1-2; D is possibly TRBD1 (5 bases). Germline assignment: CDR1 MDHEN and CDR2 SYDVKM. V gave up 6 bases and J gave up 4 bases, with 18 bases separating them. CDR3 length equals 15 residues. CDR3 loop: CASSLPLPGPYGYTF. In nucleotides, the CDR3 is TGTGCCAGCAGCCTCCCCCTGCCGGGACCCTATGGCTACACCTTC.

This clonotype has ten or more counts. The rearrangement joins TRBV12-3 or TRBV12-4 to TRBJ2-7, with D perhaps matching TRBD1 or TRBD2 (5 bases each). The ends were cut back, 2 bases at V and 5 bases at J, with 13 bases in the middle. The length of the CDR3 is 14 residues. The CDR3 DNA reads as TGTGCCAGCAGTTTAAAAGGGGCGGGCCACGAGCAGTACTTC. Its translation is CASSLKGAGHEQYF.

A few counts support this clonotype. The rearrangement uses TRBV20-1 and TRBJ2-1; a weak D match, TRBD2 (6 bases). The germline gives CDR1 DFQATT, CDR2 SNEGSKA (reference sequence). V lost 2 bases to trimming and J lost 0 bases, with 11 bases between them. This CDR3 contains 15 residues. In DNA, the CDR3 is TGCAGTGCTAGATTAGCGGATAGCTCCTACAATGAGCAGTTCTTC. Its protein is CSARLADSSYNEQFF.

A word on this clonotype: Relative to the germline gene, one junction end is altered; a read error may explain this. This rearrangement joins TRBV29-1 to TRBJ2-7, with TRBD1 identical over 12 bases. The CDR3 is made up of 14 amino acids. CDR1 and CDR2 (germline): SQVTM, ANQGSEA. CDR3 nucleotides: TGCAGCGTGGAAATGGGGACAGGGGGCTACGGGCAGTACTTC. This gives the protein CSVEMGTGGYGQYF.

Ten or more counts support this clonotype. This chain connects TRBV24-1 to TRBJ2-6; TRBD1 matches at 9 bases. This CDR3 is 19 amino acids long. Germline V CDR1 and CDR2: KGHDR, SFDVKD. The J segment lost 1 base and the V segment lost 4 bases, leaving 10 bases of the junction unmatched. The CDR3 here is CATSDLPGQGGSGANVLTF. The CDR3 nucleotides read TGTGCCACCAGTGACCTCCCGGGACAGGGAGGGTCTGGGGCCAACGTCCTGACTTTC.

Comments on this clonotype: It may be a read error: a sequence one base away is much more abundant. CDR3 amino acids: CTSSLVTGWDTEAFF. DNA of the CDR3: TGTACCAGCAGCTTAGTGACAGGGTGGGACACTGAAGCTTTCTTT. The chain joins TRBV7-2 to TRBJ1-1, with 7 bases lining up with TRBD1. The CDR3 has 15 amino acids. Germline loops: CDR1 SGHTA, CDR2 FQGNSA. Trimming took 1 base from V and 3 from J; bases not matched to a gene: 5.

V usage is TRBV30 and J usage is TRBJ2-1, with 8 bases fitting TRBD2. This CDR3 region has 15 residues. The V segment lost 0 bases and the J segment 4 bases; nucleotides outside the gene matches: 5. Germline V gene sequence: CDR1 GTSNPN, CDR2 SVGIG (reference sequence). The CDR3 nucleotides are TGTGCCTGGAGTGTACCGGGAGGGCTTTACAATGAGCAGTTCTTC. Its translation is CAWSVPGGLYNEQFF. Full variable domain (outside the CDR3, taken from reference TRBV30 and TRBJ2-1): SQTIHQWPATLVQPVGSPLSLECTVEGTSNPNLYWYRQAAGRGLQLLFYSVGIGQISSEVPQNLSASRPQDRQFILSSKKLLLSDSGFYLCAWSVPGGLYNEQFFGPGTRLTVL.

This clonotype was counted between two and nine times. This chain connects TRBV6-2 or TRBV6-3 to TRBJ1-1, with 8 positions matching TRBD1. The junction had 5 bases not matched to a gene; V was cut back by 4 bases and J by 1 base. In germline, CDR1 is MNHEY, CDR2 SVGEGT. The CDR3 is 15 amino acids. The CDR3 sequence is CASSSRGLRNTEAFF. The DNA for the CDR3 is TGTGCCAGCAGTTCCAGGGGGCTTCGGAACACTGAAGCTTTCTTT.

This clonotype turned up a few times. J is TRBJ2-7 and V is TRBV14; 10 positions match TRBD2. The CDR3 spans 16 residues. CDR1 is SGHDN, CDR2 FVKESK, per germline. V shed 1 base and J 4 bases; nucleotides not matched to a gene: 7. The CDR3 DNA sequence: TGTGCCAGCAGCCAAGGCCCCCTAGCGGGAGTGTACGAGCAGTACTTC. Amino acids: CASSQGPLAGVYEQYF.

The chain combines TRBV15 with TRBJ2-7, with 10 nucleotides matching TRBD1. Germline CDR1 is LNHNV and CDR2 is YYDKDF (reference sequence). The CDR3 runs 15 residues. V trimming: 4 bases; J trimming: 9 bases; junction bases outside the gene matches: 12. CDR3 in DNA: TGTGCCACCAGCACATCCGGGACAGGGGCCAATGGGCAGTACTTC. Protein sequence: CATSTSGTGANGQYF.

In its sample, this clonotype was seen a few times. V gene TRBV4-3 combines with J gene TRBJ2-2, with a possible D match to TRBD1 (6 bases). Germline assignment: CDR1 LGHNA and CDR2 YSLEER. V was trimmed by 3 bases and J by 9 bases, leaving 23 bases between them. The CDR3 totals 17 residues. CDR3 DNA sequence: TGCGCCAGCAGCCAGGATATCGGGGCAGGGGTTCCGAGGGAGCTGTTTTTT. This sequence encodes CASSQDIGAGVPRELFF.

The chain has TRBV6-2 or TRBV6-3 and TRBJ1-6, with D unresolved. Trimming shortened V by 2 bases and J by 7 bases, and 9 bases separated the two germline ends. There are 14 residues in the CDR3. The V gene's germline CDR1 is MNHEY and CDR2 SVGEGT. In DNA form, the CDR3 reads TGTGCCAGCAGTTACCCAACGGAGAATTCACCCCTCCACTTT. It is translated as CASSYPTENSPLHF.

This clonotype was observed a few times. This sequence joins TRBV9 and TRBJ2-7; 7 bases line up with TRBD2. Germline CDR1 and CDR2: SGDLS and YYNGEE. The CDR3 is 16 amino acids. J gave up 2 bases and V 0 bases, and 8 bases lay outside the gene matches. The CDR3 DNA reads TGTGCCAGCAGCGTAGCGGGTAGCGGGCGCCCCTACGAGCAGTACTTC. Translation gives CASSVAGSGRPYEQYF.

This clonotype showed up many times. CDR3 region: CASSQEKRRLEYQPQHF. The CDR3, as DNA: TGTGCCAGCAGCCAAGAGAAAAGACGGCTAGAATATCAGCCCCAGCATTTT. This chain uses TRBV14 with TRBJ1-5; D unclear. The CDR3 consists of 17 residues. V was shortened by 0 bases and J by 5 bases, with 17 bases between the two germline ends. Looked up from germline, CDR1 is SGHDN and CDR2 is FVKESK.

As concerns this clonotype: A much larger clone differs by one base, so this may be a read error. V is TRBV6-2 or TRBV6-3 and J is TRBJ1-6; tentative D call: TRBD1 (6 bases). The CDR3 is made up of 15 amino acids. Per the germline V gene, CDR1 is MNHEY and CDR2 is SVGEGT. Written as DNA, the CDR3 is TGTGCCAGCAGTTACTCACAGGGTCGGCGTTCACCCCTCTACTTT. This codes for CASSYSQGRRSPLYF.

This clonotype was found many times. The chain links TRBV4-1 to TRBJ1-5, with D hard to call. V lost 4 bases and J 0 bases, leaving 7 bases between the germline ends. This CDR3 comprises 14 residues. Per the germline V gene, CDR1 is MGHRA and CDR2 is YSYEKL. The CDR3 loop is CASSREYSNQPQHF. The CDR3 DNA sequence: TGCGCCAGCAGCCGAGAGTATAGCAATCAGCCCCAGCATTTT.